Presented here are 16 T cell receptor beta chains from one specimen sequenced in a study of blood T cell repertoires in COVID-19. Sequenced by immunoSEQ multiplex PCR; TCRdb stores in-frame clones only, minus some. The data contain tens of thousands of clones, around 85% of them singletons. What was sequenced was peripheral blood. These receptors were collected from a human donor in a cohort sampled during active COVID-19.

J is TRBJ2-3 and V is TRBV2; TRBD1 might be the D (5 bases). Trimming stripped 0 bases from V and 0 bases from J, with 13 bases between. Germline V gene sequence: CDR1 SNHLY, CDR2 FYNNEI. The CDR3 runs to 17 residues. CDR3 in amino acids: CASSEAQGILSTDTQYF. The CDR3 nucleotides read TGTGCCAGCAGTGAAGCCCAGGGCATCCTGAGCACAGATACGCAGTATTTT.

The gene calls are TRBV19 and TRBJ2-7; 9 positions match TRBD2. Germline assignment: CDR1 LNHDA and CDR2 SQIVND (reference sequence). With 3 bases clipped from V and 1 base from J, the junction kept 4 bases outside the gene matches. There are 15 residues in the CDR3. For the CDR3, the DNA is TGTGCCAGTAGTATGCGGCGGGAGGGTTCCTACGAGCAGTACTTC. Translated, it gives CASSMRREGSYEQYF.

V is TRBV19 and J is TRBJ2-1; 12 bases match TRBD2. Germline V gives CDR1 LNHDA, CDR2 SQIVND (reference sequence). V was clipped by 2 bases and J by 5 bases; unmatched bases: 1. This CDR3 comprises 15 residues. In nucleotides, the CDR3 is TGTGCCAGTAGTATACTAGCGGGAGGGGACAATGAGCAGTTCTTC. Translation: CASSILAGGDNEQFF. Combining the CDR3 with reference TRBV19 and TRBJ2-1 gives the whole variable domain DGGITQSPKYLFRKEGQNVTLSCEQNLNHDAMYWYRQDPGQGLRLIYYSQIVNDFQKGDIAEGYSVSREKKESFPLTVTSAQKNPTAFYLCASSILAGGDNEQFFGPGTRLTVL.

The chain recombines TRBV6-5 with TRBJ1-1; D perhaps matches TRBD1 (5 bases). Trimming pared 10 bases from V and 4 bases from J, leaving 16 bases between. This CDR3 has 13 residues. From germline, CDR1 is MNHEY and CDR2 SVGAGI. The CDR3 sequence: CATTPGEGTEAFF. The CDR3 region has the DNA TGTGCCACCACGCCGGGGGAGGGCACTGAAGCTTTCTTT.

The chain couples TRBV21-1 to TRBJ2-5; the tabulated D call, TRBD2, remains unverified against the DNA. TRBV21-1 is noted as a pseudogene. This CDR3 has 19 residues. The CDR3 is CASSRRDRRGAWDQETQYF. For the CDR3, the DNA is TGTGCCAGCAGCAGAAGGGATCGTCGGGGGGCTTGGGACCAAGAGACCCAGTACTTC.

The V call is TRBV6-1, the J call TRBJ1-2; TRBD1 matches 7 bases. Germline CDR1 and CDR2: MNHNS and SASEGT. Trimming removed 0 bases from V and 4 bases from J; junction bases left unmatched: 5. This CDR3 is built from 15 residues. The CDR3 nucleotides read TGTGCCAGCAGTGAAGCCGGCAGGGGGGCCTATGGCTACACCTTC. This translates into CASSEAGRGAYGYTF.

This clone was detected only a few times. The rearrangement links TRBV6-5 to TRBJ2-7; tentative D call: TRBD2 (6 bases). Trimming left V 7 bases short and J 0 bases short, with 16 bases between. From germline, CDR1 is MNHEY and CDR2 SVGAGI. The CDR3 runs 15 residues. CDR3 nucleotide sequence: TGTGCCAGCAAATTAGATGGGACTCCCTCCTACGAGCAGTACTTC. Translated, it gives CASKLDGTPSYEQYF.

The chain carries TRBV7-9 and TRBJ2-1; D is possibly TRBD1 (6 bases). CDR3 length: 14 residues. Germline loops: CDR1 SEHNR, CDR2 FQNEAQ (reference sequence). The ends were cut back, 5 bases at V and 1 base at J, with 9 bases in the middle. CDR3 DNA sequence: TGTGCCAGCAGCCAGGGGAATTCCTACAATGAGCAGTTCTTC. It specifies CASSQGNSYNEQFF.

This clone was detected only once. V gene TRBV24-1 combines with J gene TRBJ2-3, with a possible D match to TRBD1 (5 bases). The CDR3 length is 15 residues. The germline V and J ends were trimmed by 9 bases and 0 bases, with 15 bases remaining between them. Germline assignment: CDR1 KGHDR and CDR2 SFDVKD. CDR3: CATGPGKGSTDTQYF. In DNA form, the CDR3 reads TGTGCCACCGGGCCGGGTAAGGGGAGCACAGATACGCAGTATTTT.

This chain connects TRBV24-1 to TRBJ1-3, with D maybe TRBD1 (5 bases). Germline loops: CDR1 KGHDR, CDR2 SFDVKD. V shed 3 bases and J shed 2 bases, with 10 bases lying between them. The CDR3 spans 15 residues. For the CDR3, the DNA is TGTGCCACCAGTGATGGGCAAGGGGCTGGAAACACCATATATTTT. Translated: CATSDGQGAGNTIYF.

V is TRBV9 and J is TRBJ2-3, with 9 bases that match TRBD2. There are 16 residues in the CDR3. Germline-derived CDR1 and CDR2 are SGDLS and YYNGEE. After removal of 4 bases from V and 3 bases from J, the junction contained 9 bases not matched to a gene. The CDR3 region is CASSPRAGGSTDTQYF. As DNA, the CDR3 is TGTGCCAGCAGCCCCCGAGCGGGGGGCTCTACAGATACGCAGTATTTT.

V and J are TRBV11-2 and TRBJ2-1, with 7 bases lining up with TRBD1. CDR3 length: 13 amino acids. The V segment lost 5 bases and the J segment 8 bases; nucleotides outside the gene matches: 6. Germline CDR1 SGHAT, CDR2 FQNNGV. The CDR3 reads CASSVTGSDEQFF. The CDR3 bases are TGTGCCAGCAGCGTGACAGGGAGCGATGAGCAGTTCTTC.

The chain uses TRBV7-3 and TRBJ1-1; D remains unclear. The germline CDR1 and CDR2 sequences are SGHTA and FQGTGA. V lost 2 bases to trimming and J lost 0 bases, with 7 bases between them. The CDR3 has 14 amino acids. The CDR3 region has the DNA TGTGCCAGCAGCTTAGGAGGGATGAACACTGAAGCTTTCTTT. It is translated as CASSLGGMNTEAFF.

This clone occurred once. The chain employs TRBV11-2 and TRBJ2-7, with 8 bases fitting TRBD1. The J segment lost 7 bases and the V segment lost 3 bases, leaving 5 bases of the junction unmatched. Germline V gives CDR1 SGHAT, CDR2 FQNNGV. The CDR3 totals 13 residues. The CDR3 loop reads CASSFGTGFEQYF. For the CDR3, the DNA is TGTGCCAGCAGCTTCGGGACAGGTTTTGAGCAGTACTTC.

The CDR3 here is CASSQGLPRHNTGELFF. CDR3 DNA: TGTGCCAGCAGCCAAGGGCTGCCCAGACATAACACCGGGGAGCTGTTTTTT. This chain joins TRBV3-1 (or the pseudogene TRBV3-2) and TRBJ2-2, with no clear D. The CDR3 sequence is 17 residues long. Germline CDR1 is LGHDT and CDR2 is YNNKEL (reference sequence). V was pared by 1 base and J by 2 bases, with 14 bases between.

CDR3 DNA sequence: TGTGCCAGCATCCTCGGAGGGAGGGCCGGAACAGATACGCAGTATTTT. Amino acids: CASILGGRAGTDTQYF. V is TRBV7-9 and J is TRBJ2-3; 7 bases match TRBD2. CDR3 length equals 16 residues. Looked up from germline, CDR1 is SEHNR and CDR2 is FQNEAQ (reference sequence). Trimming took 7 bases from V and 3 from J; bases not matched to a gene: 13.